A single sample is the source of the 22 T cell receptor beta chains below, sequenced in a study of spatial heterogeneity in lung cancer. TCRdb used MiXCR to reprocess the 5' RACE reads, holding one entry per CDR3 protein. The sample yields about 6,600 distinct CDR3 sequences, around 18% seen once. Documented time point: sample taken at primary tumor resection. The material was normal lung tissue next to the tumor, obtained at surgery. Source of these receptors: a male donor with early-stage non-small cell lung cancer.

The chain carries TRBV27 and TRBJ2-3; 7 bases are shared with TRBD2. Unmatched junction bases numbered 3, after V lost 3 bases and J lost 0 bases. This CDR3 has 15 residues. CDR1 is MNHEY, CDR2 SMNVEV, per germline (reference sequence). The CDR3 DNA follows: TGTGCCAGCAGTTTGGTTAGCGGGAGCACAGATACGCAGTATTTT. Its protein is CASSLVSGSTDTQYF.

This clonotype was recorded a few times. This chain joins TRBV24-1 and TRBJ2-1; 14 positions agree with TRBD2. From germline, CDR1 is KGHDR and CDR2 SFDVKD. The trim removed 3 bases at V and 1 base at J, leaving 7 bases unmatched. The CDR3 loop spans 19 amino acids. The CDR3 coding sequence is TGTGCCACCAGTGATGTGACCGGGACTAGCGGGAGATCCTACAATGAGCAGTTCTTC. This sequence encodes CATSDVTGTSGRSYNEQFF.

This clonotype was seen a few times. V and J are TRBV9 and TRBJ2-2, with D possibly matching TRBD2 (5 bases). Germline assignment: CDR1 SGDLS and CDR2 YYNGEE. The CDR3 is 15 amino acids. Trimming left V 0 bases short and J 6 bases short, with 12 bases between. Here the CDR3 reads CASSVGVGVSGELFF. In DNA form, the CDR3 reads TGTGCCAGCAGCGTAGGCGTGGGAGTGTCCGGGGAGCTGTTTTTT.

The V and J genes are TRBV5-6 and TRBJ2-7; 8 bases agree with TRBD2. This CDR3 comprises 15 residues. Germline CDR1 is SGHDT and CDR2 is YYEEEE. The junction had 12 bases not matched to a gene; V was cut back by 1 base and J by 9 bases. The CDR3 nucleotides read TGTGCCAGCAGCTTGAGAGCGGGAGTCGGATTGGGGCAGTACTTC. It specifies CASSLRAGVGLGQYF.

The gene calls are TRBV19 and TRBJ2-2; TRBD2 is a possible D gene (5 bases). Germline V gene lookup returns CDR1 LNHDA and CDR2 SQIVND (reference sequence). The CDR3 has 13 residues. With 1 base removed from V and 5 bases from J, the gap between germline ends came to 5 bases. The CDR3 here is CASSIAGTGELFF. CDR3 nucleotides: TGTGCCAGTAGTATAGCGGGAACCGGGGAGCTGTTTTTT.

The chain employs TRBV5-1 and TRBJ2-1; 7 nucleotides line up with TRBD2. This CDR3 contains 21 residues. Germline CDR1 reads SGHRS; CDR2 reads YFSETQ. V lost 4 bases, J lost 4 bases, and 26 bases stayed unmatched. The CDR3 coding sequence is TGCGCCAGCAGCCGTTTTAGAGGATTAGCGGGTTCCACCCCTCTTTACAATGAGCAGTTCTTC. Protein sequence: CASSRFRGLAGSTPLYNEQFF.

This clonotype was recorded a few times. The chain links TRBV19 to TRBJ2-1, with a weak D call TRBD2 (6 bases). CDR3 size: 16 residues. The V end lost 5 bases, the J end lost 1 base, and 15 bases lay between the germline ends. The germline gives CDR1 LNHDA, CDR2 SQIVND (reference sequence). The DNA for the CDR3 is TGTGCCAGTAGTTGGGGGGTAGATACGTCCTACAATGAGCAGTTCTTC. Encoded protein: CASSWGVDTSYNEQFF.

This chain joins TRBV20-1 and TRBJ2-7, with no clear D. This CDR3 has 13 amino acids. Germline CDR1 is DFQATT and CDR2 is SNEGSKA (reference sequence). The V gene lost 5 bases and the J gene lost 0 bases, with 11 bases spanning the gap. This CDR3 is CSAPKKSSYEQYF. The CDR3 region has the DNA TGCAGTGCTCCAAAGAAGAGCTCCTACGAGCAGTACTTC.

The V and J genes are TRBV4-3 and TRBJ2-6; D remains ambiguous. The CDR3 is 15 amino acids. Trimming removed 0 bases from V and 5 bases from J, with 8 bases in between. The germline V gene encodes CDR1 LGHNA and CDR2 YSLEER. The CDR3 loop is CASSQDMVRANVLTF. CDR3 nucleotides: TGCGCCAGCAGCCAAGACATGGTGAGGGCCAACGTCCTGACTTTC.

This clonotype has only a few counts. V and J are TRBV3-1 and TRBJ1-6, with 8 bases lining up with TRBD1. Germline V gives CDR1 LGHDT, CDR2 YNNKEL (reference sequence). The CDR3 totals 16 residues. Trimming took 2 bases from V and 4 from J; bases not matched to a gene: 4. In DNA, the CDR3 is TGTGCCAGCAGCCAACTGGGACAGGAGTATAATTCACCCCTCCACTTT. Translation gives CASSQLGQEYNSPLHF.

This clonotype was picked up a small number of times. The rearrangement joins TRBV29-1 to TRBJ1-1, with 9 nucleotides matching TRBD1. The CDR3 sequence is 13 residues long. V lost 7 bases to trimming and J lost 6 bases; unmatched junction nucleotides: 9. Per the germline V gene, CDR1 is SQVTM and CDR2 is ANQGSEA. The CDR3 DNA is TGCAGCGGGAACAGGGGGCTAATGTCTGAAGCTTTCTTT. Residues: CSGNRGLMSEAFF.

The rearrangement uses TRBV29-1 and TRBJ2-2; D is perhaps TRBD1 (5 bases). V shed 5 bases and J shed 0 bases, with 10 bases lying between them. Germline values: CDR1 SQVTM, CDR2 ANQGSEA. The CDR3 is 14 amino acids. CDR3 region: CSVLRTTNTGELFF. The CDR3 DNA sequence: TGCAGCGTTCTTAGGACAACGAACACCGGGGAGCTGTTTTTT.

The chain combines TRBV20-1 with TRBJ1-6, with D possibly matching TRBD1 (6 bases). CDR3 size: 17 residues. The germline V and J ends were trimmed by 1 base and 6 bases, with 19 bases remaining between them. In germline, CDR1 is DFQATT, CDR2 SNEGSKA (reference sequence). CDR3 amino acids: CSARGGAVSGFNSPLHF. CDR3 nucleotides: TGCAGTGCTAGAGGGGGGGCGGTTAGCGGGTTTAATTCACCCCTCCACTTT.

The V call is TRBV28, the J call TRBJ1-5; D may be TRBD1 (5 bases). CDR1 and CDR2 (germline): MDHEN, SYDVKM. The CDR3 runs to 15 residues. V lost 6 bases to trimming and J lost 2 bases, with 14 bases between them. This CDR3 reads CASSSLMGGNQPQHF. CDR3 DNA: TGTGCCAGCAGCTCCCTTATGGGGGGCAATCAGCCCCAGCATTTT.

This clonotype has just a few counts. This chain uses TRBV18 with TRBJ2-5, with no clear D. V dropped 3 bases and J dropped 4 bases, with 6 bases sitting between them. The CDR3 covers 12 residues. Germline V gene data show CDR1 as KGHSH and CDR2 as LQKENI. CDR3 DNA: TGTGCCAGCTCACCGAAGGGAGAGACCCAGTACTTC. It translates to CASSPKGETQYF.

This sequence joins TRBV9 and TRBJ2-1, with D perhaps given as TRBD1 or TRBD2 (5 bases each). Deletions cut 0 bases from V and 1 base from J, with 23 bases between. This CDR3 is built from 20 residues. Germline assignment: CDR1 SGDLS and CDR2 YYNGEE. The CDR3 loop reads CASSVDAPGLYVGSYNEQFF. CDR3 bases: TGTGCCAGCAGCGTAGATGCCCCGGGGCTCTACGTGGGGTCCTACAATGAGCAGTTCTTC.

This clonotype rates as medium-sized. The chain employs TRBV20-1 and TRBJ1-1; 7 nucleotides agree with TRBD1. The CDR3 is made up of 12 amino acids. Losses at the gene ends were 6 bases for V and 6 bases for J; bases not matched to a gene: 7. Per germline, CDR1 DFQATT and CDR2 SNEGSKA (reference sequence). CDR3: CSARKGAAEAFF. In nucleotides, the CDR3 is TGCAGTGCAAGGAAGGGGGCCGCTGAAGCTTTCTTT.

In its sample, this clonotype ranks as medium-sized. V usage is TRBV12-3 or TRBV12-4 and J usage is TRBJ2-7, with D unresolved. The CDR3 runs to 14 residues. V shed 3 bases and J shed 3 bases, with 12 bases lying between them. DNA of the CDR3: TGTGCCAGCAGTTTCGGGCAGAATAACTACGAGCAGTACTTC. Its protein is CASSFGQNNYEQYF.

The J gene is TRBJ2-7, the V gene TRBV19; the D is unclear. The CDR3 runs to 15 residues. Germline lookup yields CDR1 LNHDA and CDR2 SQIVND (reference sequence). The ends were cut back, 4 bases at V and 3 bases at J, with 16 bases in the middle. CDR3 DNA sequence: TGTGCCAGTAGTAGGGAAGTTCGAACCGGCTACGAGCAGTACTTC. It codes for CASSREVRTGYEQYF.

This rearrangement joins TRBV28 to TRBJ1-6, with D possibly being TRBD1 (5 bases). CDR1 is MDHEN, CDR2 SYDVKM, per germline. V lost 5 bases, J lost 3 bases, and 14 bases lay in between. CDR3 length equals 16 residues. CDR3 sequence: CASSIFRVRYNSPLHF. CDR3 DNA sequence: TGTGCCAGCAGTATCTTCAGGGTCCGCTATAATTCACCCCTCCACTTT.

This chain joins TRBV5-4 and TRBJ1-1, with a weak D call TRBD1 (5 bases). The CDR3 has 13 residues. Trimming took 6 bases from V and 5 from J, leaving 14 bases between them. From germline, CDR1 is SGHNT and CDR2 YYREEE (reference sequence). The CDR3 coding sequence is TGTGCCAGCATGGGGCCGGGTAGGACTGAAGCTTTCTTT. It yields the protein CASMGPGRTEAFF.

The CDR3 coding sequence is TGTGCCAGCACCGCTACTAGCGGGAGAGACTACAATGAGCAGTTCTTC. This gives the protein CASTATSGRDYNEQFF. This chain connects TRBV9 to TRBJ2-1, with 11 nucleotides matching TRBD2. The V gene's germline CDR1 is SGDLS and CDR2 YYNGEE. The CDR3 is made up of 16 amino acids. With V trimmed by 6 bases and J by 3 bases, 8 bases remained unmatched.